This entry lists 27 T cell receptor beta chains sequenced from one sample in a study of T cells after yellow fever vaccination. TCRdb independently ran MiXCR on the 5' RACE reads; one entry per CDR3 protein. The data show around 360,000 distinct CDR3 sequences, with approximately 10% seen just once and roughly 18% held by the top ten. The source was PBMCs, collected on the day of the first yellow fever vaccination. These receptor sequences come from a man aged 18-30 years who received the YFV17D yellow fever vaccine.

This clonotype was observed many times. The CDR3 DNA follows: TGTGCCAGCAGCTCCCCCGACAGATTCAGCACAGATACGCAGTATTTT. Amino acid sequence: CASSSPDRFSTDTQYF. This rearrangement joins TRBV5-8 to TRBJ2-3; TRBD1 might be the D (5 bases). V was cut by 3 bases and J by 0 bases, with 14 bases left in between. The length of the CDR3 is 16 residues. Germline CDR1 and CDR2: SGHTS and YDEGEE.

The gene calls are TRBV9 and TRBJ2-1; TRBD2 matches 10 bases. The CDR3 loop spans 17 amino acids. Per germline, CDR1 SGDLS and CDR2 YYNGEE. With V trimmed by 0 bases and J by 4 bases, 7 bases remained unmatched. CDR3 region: CASSVASGGASYNEQFF. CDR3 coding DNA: TGTGCCAGCAGCGTAGCAAGCGGGGGGGCTTCATACAATGAGCAGTTCTTC.

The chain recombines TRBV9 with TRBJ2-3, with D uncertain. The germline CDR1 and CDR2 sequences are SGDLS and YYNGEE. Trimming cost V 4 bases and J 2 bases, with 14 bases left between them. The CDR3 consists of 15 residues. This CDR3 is CASSPLRSSTDTQYF. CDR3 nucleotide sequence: TGTGCCAGCAGCCCCCTGAGGTCCTCCACAGATACGCAGTATTTT.

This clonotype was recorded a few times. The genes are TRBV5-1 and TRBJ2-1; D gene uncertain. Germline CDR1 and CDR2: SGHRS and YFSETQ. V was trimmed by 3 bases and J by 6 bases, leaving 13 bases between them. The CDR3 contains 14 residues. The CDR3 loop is CASSSYSSSNEQFF. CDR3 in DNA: TGCGCCAGCAGCTCCTACAGTTCGAGCAATGAGCAGTTCTTC.

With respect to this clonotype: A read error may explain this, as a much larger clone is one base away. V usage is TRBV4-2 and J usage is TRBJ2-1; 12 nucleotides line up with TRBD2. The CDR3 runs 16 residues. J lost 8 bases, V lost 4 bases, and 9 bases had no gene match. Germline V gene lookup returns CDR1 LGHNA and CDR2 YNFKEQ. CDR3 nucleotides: TGTGCCAGCAGCCCCCGGACTAGCGGGGTGAATTATGAGCAGTTCTTC. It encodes CASSPRTSGVNYEQFF.

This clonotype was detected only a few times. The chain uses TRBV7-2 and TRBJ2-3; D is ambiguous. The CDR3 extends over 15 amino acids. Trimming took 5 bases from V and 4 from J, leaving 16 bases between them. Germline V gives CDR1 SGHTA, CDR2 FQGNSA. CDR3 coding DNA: TGTGCCAGCAGCCCCCGACTTATTGGCGCAGATACGCAGTATTTT. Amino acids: CASSPRLIGADTQYF.

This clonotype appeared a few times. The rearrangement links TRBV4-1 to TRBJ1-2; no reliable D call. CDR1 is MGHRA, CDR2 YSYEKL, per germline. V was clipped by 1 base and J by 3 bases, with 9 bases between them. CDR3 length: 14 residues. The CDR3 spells CASSQALRYYGYTF. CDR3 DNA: TGCGCCAGCAGCCAAGCCCTTAGGTACTATGGCTACACCTTC.

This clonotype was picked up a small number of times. The CDR3 here is CSASSRARTYV. In DNA, the CDR3 is TGCAGTGCTAGTAGCAGGGCGCGAACGTACGTC. The chain joins TRBV20-1 to TRBJ2-7, with D possibly being TRBD1 (5 bases). Germline V gene data show CDR1 as DFQATT and CDR2 as SNEGSKA (reference sequence). Trimming took off 3 bases at V and 12 bases at J, with 15 bases between the two ends. This CDR3 spans 11 amino acids.

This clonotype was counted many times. DNA for the CDR3: TGCGCCAGCAGCTTACGGGGGTCCTACGAGCAGTACTTC. It yields the protein CASSLRGSYEQYF. The chain has TRBV5-1 and TRBJ2-7, with a possible D match to TRBD2 (6 bases). The V gene lost 2 bases and the J gene lost 1 base, with 7 bases spanning the gap. This CDR3 is built from 13 residues. Per germline, CDR1 SGHRS and CDR2 YFSETQ.

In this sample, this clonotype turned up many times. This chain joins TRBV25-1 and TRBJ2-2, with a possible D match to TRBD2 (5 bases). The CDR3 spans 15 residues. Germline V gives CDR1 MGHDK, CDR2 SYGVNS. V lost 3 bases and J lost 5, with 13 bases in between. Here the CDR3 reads CASSDGVGGTGELFF. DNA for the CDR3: TGTGCCAGCAGTGATGGAGTAGGAGGTACCGGGGAGCTGTTTTTT.

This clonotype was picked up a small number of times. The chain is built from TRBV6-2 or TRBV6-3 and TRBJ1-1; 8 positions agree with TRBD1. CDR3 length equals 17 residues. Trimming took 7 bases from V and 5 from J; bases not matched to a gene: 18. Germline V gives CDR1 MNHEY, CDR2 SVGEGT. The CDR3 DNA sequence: TGTGCCAGCAATAAGGACAGGGTCAAAAAACCAAGTACTGAAGCTTTCTTT. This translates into CASNKDRVKKPSTEAFF.

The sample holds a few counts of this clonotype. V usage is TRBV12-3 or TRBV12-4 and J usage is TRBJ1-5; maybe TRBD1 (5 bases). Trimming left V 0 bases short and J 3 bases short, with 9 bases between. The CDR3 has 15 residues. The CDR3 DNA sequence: TGTGCCAGCAGTTTAGCGCAGGGCGCCAATCAGCCCCAGCATTTT. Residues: CASSLAQGANQPQHF.

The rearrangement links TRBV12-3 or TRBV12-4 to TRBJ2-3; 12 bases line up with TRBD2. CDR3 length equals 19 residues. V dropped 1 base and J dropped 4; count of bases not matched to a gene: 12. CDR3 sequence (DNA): TGTGCCAGCAGTTTAGTAAGCCCTCTAGCGGGGGGGGAGGCAGATACGCAGTATTTT. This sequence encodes CASSLVSPLAGGEADTQYF.

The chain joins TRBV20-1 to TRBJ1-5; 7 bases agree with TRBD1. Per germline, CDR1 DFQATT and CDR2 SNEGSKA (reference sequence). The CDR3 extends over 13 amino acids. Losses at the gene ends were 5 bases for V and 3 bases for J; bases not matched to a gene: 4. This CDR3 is CSALDRANQPQHF. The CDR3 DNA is TGCAGTGCTCTCGACAGGGCCAATCAGCCCCAGCATTTT.

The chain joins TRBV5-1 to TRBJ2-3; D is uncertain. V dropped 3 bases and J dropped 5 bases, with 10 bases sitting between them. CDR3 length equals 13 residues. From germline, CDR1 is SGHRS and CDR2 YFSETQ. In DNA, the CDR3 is TGCGCCAGCAGCTCGAATGATGGAGATACGCAGTATTTT. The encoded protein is CASSSNDGDTQYF.

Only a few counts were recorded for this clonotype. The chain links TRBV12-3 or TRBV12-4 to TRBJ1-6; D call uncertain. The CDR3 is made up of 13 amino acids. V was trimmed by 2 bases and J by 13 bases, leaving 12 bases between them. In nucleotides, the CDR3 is TGTGCCAGCAGTTTAAGCCCCGCGGGTCCCCTCCACTTT. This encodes CASSLSPAGPLHF.

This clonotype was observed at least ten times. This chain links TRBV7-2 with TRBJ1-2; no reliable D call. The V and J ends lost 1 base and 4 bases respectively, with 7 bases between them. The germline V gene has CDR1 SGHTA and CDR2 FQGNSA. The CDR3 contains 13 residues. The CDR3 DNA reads TGTGCCAGCAGCTTAGATGGGGTCTATGGCTACACCTTC. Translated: CASSLDGVYGYTF.

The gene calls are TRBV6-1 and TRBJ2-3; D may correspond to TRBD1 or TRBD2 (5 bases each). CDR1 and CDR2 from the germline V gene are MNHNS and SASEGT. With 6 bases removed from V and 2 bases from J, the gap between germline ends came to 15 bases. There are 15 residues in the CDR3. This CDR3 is CASRVRDPHTDTQYF. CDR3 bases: TGTGCCAGCAGGGTCCGGGACCCTCACACAGATACGCAGTATTTT.

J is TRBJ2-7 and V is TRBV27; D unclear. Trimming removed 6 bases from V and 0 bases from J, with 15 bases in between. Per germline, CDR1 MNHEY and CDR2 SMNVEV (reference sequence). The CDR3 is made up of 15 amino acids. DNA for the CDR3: TGTGCCAGCAGCGTACGGCTACGATACTCCTACGAGCAGTACTTC. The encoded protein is CASSVRLRYSYEQYF.

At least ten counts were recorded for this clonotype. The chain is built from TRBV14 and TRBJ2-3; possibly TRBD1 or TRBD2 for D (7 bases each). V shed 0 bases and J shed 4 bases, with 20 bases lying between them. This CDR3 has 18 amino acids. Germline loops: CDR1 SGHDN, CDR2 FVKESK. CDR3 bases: TGTGCCAGCAGCCAAGATAGGGGGGGGACAGCCACCCCAGATACGCAGTATTTT. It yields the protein CASSQDRGGTATPDTQYF.

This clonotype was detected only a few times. The CDR3 loop reads CASSQGTDGRSYTF. The DNA for the CDR3 is TGCGCCAGCAGCCAGGGGACAGACGGGCGGAGCTACACCTTC. The V gene is TRBV4-3, the J gene TRBJ1-2; 7 nucleotides agree with TRBD1. CDR3 length equals 14 residues. V shed 3 bases, J shed 9 bases, and the junction held 10 bases outside the gene matches. CDR1 is LGHNA, CDR2 YSLEER, per germline.

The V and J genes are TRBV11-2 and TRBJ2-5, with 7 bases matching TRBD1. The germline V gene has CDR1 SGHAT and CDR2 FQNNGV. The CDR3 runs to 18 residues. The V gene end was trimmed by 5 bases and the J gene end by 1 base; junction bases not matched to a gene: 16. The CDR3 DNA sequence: TGTGCCAGCAGCGGCCCCGTTCGCAACACAGGGGTCCAAGAGACCCAGTACTTC. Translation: CASSGPVRNTGVQETQYF.

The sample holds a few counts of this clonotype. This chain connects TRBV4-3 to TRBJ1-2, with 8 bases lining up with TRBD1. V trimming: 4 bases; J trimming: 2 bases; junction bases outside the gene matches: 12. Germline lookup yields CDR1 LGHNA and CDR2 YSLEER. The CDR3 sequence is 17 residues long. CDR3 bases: TGCGCCAGCAGCCCCCGACGGTTCAGGGGGCCGAACTATGGCTACACCTTC. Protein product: CASSPRRFRGPNYGYTF.

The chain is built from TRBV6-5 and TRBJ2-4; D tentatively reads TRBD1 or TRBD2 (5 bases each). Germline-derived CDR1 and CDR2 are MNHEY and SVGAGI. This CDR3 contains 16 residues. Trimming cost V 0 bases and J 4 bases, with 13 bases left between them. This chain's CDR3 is CASSYSGPGSKNIQYF. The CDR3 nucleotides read TGTGCCAGCAGTTACTCGGGACCGGGTAGTAAAAACATTCAGTACTTC.

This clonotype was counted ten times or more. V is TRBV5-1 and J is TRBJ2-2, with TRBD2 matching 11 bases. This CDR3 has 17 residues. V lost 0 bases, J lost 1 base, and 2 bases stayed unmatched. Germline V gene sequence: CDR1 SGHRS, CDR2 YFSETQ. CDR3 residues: CASSLGGTSGNTGELFF. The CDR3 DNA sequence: TGCGCCAGCAGCTTGGGAGGGACTAGCGGGAACACCGGGGAGCTGTTTTTT.

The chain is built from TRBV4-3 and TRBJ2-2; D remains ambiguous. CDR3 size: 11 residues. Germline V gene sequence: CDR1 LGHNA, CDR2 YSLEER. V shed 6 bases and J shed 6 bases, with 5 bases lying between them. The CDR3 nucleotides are TGCGCCAGCAGGGGTCCCGGGGAGCTGTTTTTT. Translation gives CASRGPGELFF.

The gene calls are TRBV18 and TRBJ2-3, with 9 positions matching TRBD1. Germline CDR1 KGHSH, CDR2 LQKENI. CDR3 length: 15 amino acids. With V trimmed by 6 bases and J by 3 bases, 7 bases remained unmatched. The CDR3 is CASSRNGQGTDTQYF. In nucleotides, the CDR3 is TGTGCCAGCTCCCGCAATGGACAGGGGACAGATACGCAGTATTTT.